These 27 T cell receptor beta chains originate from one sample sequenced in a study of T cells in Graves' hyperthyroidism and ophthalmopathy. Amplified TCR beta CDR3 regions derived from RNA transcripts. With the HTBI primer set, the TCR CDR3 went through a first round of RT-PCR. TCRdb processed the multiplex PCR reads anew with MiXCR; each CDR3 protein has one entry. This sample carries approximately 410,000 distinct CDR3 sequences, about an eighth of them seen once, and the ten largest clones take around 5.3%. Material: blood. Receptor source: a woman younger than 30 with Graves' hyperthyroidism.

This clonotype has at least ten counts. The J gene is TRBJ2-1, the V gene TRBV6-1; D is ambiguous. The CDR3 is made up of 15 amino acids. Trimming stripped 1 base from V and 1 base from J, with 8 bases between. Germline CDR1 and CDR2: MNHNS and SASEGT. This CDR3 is CASSEGPASYNEQFF. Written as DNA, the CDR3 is TGTGCCAGCAGTGAAGGTCCAGCTTCCTACAATGAGCAGTTCTTC.

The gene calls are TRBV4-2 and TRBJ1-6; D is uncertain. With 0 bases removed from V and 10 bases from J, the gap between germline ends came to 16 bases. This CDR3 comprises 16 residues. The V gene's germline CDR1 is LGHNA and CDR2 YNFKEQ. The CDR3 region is CASSQDGAGENSPLHF. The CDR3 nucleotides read TGTGCCAGCAGCCAAGACGGTGCCGGGGAAAACTCACCCCTCCACTTT.

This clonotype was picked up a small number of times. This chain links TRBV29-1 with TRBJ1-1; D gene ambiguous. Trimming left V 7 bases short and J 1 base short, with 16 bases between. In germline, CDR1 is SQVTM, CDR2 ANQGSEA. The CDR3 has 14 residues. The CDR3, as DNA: TGCAGCGCTAAACCCCCGGGGAAGAACACTGAAGCTTTCTTT. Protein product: CSAKPPGKNTEAFF.

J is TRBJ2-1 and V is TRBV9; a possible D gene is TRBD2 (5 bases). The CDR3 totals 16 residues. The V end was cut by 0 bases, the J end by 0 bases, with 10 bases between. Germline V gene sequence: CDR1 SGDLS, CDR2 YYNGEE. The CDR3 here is CASSVASDYSYNEQFF. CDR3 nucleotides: TGTGCCAGCAGCGTAGCAAGCGACTACTCCTACAATGAGCAGTTCTTC.

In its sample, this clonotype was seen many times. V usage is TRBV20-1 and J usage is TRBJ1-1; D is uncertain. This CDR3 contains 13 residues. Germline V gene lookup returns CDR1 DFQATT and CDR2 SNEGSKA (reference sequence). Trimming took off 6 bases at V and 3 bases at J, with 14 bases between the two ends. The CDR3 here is CSAPQPDYTEAFF. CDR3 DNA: TGCAGTGCGCCCCAACCGGACTACACTGAAGCTTTCTTT.

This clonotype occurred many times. The CDR3 sequence is CASSPITEYEQYF. As DNA, the CDR3 is TGTGCCAGCTCCCCCATAACAGAGTACGAGCAGTACTTC. This chain uses TRBV18 with TRBJ2-7; D unclear. Deletions cut 6 bases from V and 4 bases from J, with 13 bases between. This CDR3 region has 13 residues. Germline V gene data show CDR1 as KGHSH and CDR2 as LQKENI.

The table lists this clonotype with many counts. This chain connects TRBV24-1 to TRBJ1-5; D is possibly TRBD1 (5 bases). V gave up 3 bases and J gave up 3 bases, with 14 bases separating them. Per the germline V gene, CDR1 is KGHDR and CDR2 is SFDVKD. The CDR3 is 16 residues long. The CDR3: CATSDGKKGDNQPQHF. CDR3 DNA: TGTGCCACCAGTGATGGGAAGAAAGGGGACAATCAGCCCCAGCATTTT.

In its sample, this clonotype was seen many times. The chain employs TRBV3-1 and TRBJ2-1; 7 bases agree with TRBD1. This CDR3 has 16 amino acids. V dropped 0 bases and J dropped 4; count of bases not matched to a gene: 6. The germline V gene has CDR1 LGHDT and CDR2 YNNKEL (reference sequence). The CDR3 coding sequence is TGTGCCAGCAGCCAAGAGGTCGAACAGGGGTACAATGAGCAGTTCTTC. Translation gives CASSQEVEQGYNEQFF.

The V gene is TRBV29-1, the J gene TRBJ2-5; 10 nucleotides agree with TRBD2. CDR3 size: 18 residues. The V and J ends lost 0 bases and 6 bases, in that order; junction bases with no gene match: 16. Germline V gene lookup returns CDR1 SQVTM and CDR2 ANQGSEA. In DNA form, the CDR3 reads TGCAGCGTTGAAGATCGGACTAGCGGTGATGGGGCCGGGAAGACCCAGTACTTC. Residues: CSVEDRTSGDGAGKTQYF.

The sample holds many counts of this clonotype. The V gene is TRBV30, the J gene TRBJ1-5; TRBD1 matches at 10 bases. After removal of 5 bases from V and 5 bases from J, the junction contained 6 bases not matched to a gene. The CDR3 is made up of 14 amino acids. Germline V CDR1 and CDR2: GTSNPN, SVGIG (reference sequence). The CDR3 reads CAWAGQGFYQPQHF. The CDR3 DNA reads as TGTGCCTGGGCGGGACAGGGGTTCTATCAGCCCCAGCATTTT.

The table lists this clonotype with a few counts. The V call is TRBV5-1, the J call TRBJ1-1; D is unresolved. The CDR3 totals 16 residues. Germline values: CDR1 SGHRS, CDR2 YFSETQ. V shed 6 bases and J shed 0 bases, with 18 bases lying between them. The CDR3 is CASTPWTGSLNTEAFF. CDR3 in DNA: TGCGCCAGCACCCCTTGGACGGGGAGTTTGAACACTGAAGCTTTCTTT.

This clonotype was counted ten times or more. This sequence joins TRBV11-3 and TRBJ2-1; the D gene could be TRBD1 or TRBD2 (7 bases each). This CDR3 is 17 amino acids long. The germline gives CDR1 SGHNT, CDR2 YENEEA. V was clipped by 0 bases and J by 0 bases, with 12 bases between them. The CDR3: CASSLELRGGSYNEQFF. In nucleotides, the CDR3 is TGTGCCAGCAGCTTAGAGCTCAGGGGGGGCTCCTACAATGAGCAGTTCTTC.

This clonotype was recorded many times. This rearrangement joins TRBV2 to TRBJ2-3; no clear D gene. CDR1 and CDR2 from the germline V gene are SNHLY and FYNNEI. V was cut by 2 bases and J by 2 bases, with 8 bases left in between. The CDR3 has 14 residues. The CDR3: CASSERDLTDTQYF. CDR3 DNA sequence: TGTGCCAGCAGTGAAAGGGATCTCACAGATACGCAGTATTTT.

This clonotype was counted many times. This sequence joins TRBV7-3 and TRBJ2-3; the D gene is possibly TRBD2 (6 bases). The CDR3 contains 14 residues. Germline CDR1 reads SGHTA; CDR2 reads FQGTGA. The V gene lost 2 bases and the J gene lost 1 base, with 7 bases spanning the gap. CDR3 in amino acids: CASSLSSGTDTQYF. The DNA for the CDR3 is TGTGCCAGCAGCTTATCTAGCGGCACAGATACGCAGTATTTT.

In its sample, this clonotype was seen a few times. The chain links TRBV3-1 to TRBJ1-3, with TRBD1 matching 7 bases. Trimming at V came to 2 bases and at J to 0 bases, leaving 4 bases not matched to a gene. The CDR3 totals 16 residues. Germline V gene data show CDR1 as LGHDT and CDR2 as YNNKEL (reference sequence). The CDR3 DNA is TGTGCCAGCAGCCAAACAGGGGACCTCTCTGGAAACACCATATATTTT. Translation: CASSQTGDLSGNTIYF.

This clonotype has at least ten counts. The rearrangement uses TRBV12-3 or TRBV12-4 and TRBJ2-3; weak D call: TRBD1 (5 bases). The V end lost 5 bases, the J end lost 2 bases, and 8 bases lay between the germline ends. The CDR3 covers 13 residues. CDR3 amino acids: CASSRGSTDTQYF. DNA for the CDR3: TGTGCCAGCAGTAGGGGATCCACAGATACGCAGTATTTT.

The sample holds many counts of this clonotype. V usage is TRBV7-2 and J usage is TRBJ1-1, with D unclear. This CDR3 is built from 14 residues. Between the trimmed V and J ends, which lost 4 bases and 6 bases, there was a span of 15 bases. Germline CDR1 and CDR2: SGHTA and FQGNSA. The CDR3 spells CASSSSLEQAEAFF. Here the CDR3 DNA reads TGTGCCAGCAGCTCCAGTCTGGAGCAGGCTGAAGCTTTCTTT. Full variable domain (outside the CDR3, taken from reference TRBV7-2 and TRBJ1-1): GAGVSQSPSNKVTEKGKDVELRCDPISGHTALYWYRQSLGQGLEFLIYFQGNSAPDKSGLPSDRFSAERTGGSVSTLTIQRTQQEDSAVYLCASSSSLEQAEAFFGQGTRLTVV.

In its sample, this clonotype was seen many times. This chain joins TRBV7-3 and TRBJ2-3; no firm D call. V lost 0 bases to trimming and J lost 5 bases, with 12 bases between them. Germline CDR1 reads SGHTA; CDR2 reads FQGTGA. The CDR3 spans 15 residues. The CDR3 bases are TGTGCCAGCAGCTTAACAAGTTACACCGGAGATACGCAGTATTTT. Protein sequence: CASSLTSYTGDTQYF.

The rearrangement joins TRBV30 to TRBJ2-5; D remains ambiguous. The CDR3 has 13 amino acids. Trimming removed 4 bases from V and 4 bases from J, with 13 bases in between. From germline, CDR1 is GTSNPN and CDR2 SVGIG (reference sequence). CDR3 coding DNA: TGTGCCTGGACCCATGTCGCGAGAGAGACCCAGTACTTC. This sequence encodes CAWTHVARETQYF.

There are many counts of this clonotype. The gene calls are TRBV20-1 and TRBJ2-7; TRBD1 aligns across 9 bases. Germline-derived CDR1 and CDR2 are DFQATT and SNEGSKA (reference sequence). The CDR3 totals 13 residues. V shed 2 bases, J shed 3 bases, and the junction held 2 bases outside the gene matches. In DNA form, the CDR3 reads TGCAGTGCTAGAACGGGACAGGGCTACGAGCAGTACTTC. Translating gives CSARTGQGYEQYF.

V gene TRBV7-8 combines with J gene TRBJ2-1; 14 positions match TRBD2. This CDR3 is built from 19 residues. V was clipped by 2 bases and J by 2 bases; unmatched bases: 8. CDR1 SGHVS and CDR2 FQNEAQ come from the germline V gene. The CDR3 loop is CASSLSGTSGSLTYNEQFF. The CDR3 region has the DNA TGTGCCAGCAGCTTATCCGGGACTAGCGGGAGTTTGACCTACAATGAGCAGTTCTTC.

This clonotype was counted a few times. The CDR3 sequence is CASTTPQGGGYEQYF. As DNA, the CDR3 is TGTGCCAGCACGACGCCCCAGGGGGGAGGCTACGAGCAGTACTTC. The chain links TRBV5-5 to TRBJ2-7; a possible D gene is TRBD1 (7 bases). Germline V gives CDR1 SGHKS, CDR2 YYEKEE (reference sequence). Trimming shortened V by 6 bases and J by 3 bases, and 19 bases separated the two germline ends. The CDR3 contains 15 residues.

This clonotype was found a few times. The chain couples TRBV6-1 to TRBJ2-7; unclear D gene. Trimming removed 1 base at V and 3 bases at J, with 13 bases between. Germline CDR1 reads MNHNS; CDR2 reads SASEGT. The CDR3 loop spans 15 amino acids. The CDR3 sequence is CASSEGPPPVYEQYF. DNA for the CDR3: TGTGCCAGCAGTGAAGGCCCCCCCCCAGTCTACGAGCAGTACTTC.

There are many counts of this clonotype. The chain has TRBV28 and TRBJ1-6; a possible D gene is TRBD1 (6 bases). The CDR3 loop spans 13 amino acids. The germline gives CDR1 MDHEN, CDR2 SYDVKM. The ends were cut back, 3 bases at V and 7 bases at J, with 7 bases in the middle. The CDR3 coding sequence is TGTGCCAGCAGTTTCCAGGGGAATTCACCCCTCCACTTT. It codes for CASSFQGNSPLHF.

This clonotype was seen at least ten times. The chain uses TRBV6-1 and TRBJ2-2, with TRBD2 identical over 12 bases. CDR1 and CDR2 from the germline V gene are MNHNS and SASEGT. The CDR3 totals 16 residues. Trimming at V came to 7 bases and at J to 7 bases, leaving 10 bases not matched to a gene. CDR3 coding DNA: TGTGCCAGCACCCCCGGGACTAGCGGGTGGGTCGGGGAGCTGTTTTTT. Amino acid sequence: CASTPGTSGWVGELFF.

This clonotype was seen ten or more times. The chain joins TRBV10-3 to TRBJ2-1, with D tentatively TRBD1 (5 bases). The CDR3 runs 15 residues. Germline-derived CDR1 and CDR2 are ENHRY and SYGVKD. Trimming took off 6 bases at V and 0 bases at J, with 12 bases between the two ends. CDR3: CAIRPAGRSYNEQFF. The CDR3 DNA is TGTGCCATCAGGCCGGCAGGGCGCTCCTACAATGAGCAGTTCTTC.

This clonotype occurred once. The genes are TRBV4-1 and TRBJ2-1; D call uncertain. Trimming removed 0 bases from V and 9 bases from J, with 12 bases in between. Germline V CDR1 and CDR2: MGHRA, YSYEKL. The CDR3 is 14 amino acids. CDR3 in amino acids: CASSQDLPLGEQFF. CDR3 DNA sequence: TGCGCCAGCAGCCAAGATTTGCCCTTAGGTGAGCAGTTCTTC.